This T cell receptor (beta chain) was observed in a study of T-cell memory formation after mild COVID-19. Germline lookup yields CDR1 SGHTA and CDR2 FQGNSA. The CDR3 is 16 amino acids. V was pared by 5 bases and J by 3 bases, with 16 bases between. Details on this clonotype: Its antigen is unidentified.

5'RACE with constant-segment primers built TCRalpha and TCRbeta cDNA libraries with UMIs. TCRdb passed the 5' RACE reads through MiXCR, listing each CDR3 protein once. Among approximately 290,000 distinct CDR3 sequences, approximately 20% were seen once, and the ten largest hold roughly 21%. Study-wide points: Pre-infection memory showed some responding clones, and this suggested that cross-reactive memory joined. Contracting clones from day 15 to 85 showed balanced CD4/CD8; later expanders favored CD4+.

The source material was PBMCs or a T cell subset sorted from them (not recorded which). The chain combines TRBV7-2 with TRBJ2-2, with D perhaps being TRBD1 or TRBD2 (5 bases each). This clonotype originated in a young man who had mild COVID-19 (a few samples of this study predate the infection). Cell type and time point are not known. CDR3 residues: CASSPGTSPDTGELFF. The CDR3, as DNA: TGTGCCAGCAGCCCTGGGACCTCTCCCGACACCGGGGAGCTGTTTTTT.